Presented here are 16 T cell receptor beta chains from one specimen sequenced in a study of blood T cell repertoires in COVID-19. Sequenced by immunoSEQ multiplex PCR; TCRdb stores in-frame clones only, minus some. The sample shows about 160,000 clones, 88% of them seen only once. The specimen was PBMCs or T cells enriched from blood (not recorded which). These receptors were taken from a woman aged 50 to 65 who had recovered from COVID-19.

The chain recombines TRBV12-3 or TRBV12-4 with TRBJ1-1; the D is unclear. V shed 6 bases and J shed 1 base, with 9 bases lying between them. The CDR3 is 13 residues long. This CDR3 reads CASSPSWNTEAFF. The CDR3 DNA follows: TGTGCCAGCAGCCCGAGTTGGAACACTGAAGCTTTCTTT.

The chain links TRBV5-6 to TRBJ2-7; a weak D match, TRBD1 (5 bases). Trimming took 4 bases from V and 1 from J, leaving 18 bases between them. Germline V gene lookup returns CDR1 SGHDT and CDR2 YYEEEE. The CDR3 contains 16 residues. CDR3 coding DNA: TGTGCCAGCAGCCCACCTAGGGGATGGCATTCCTACGAGCAGTACTTC. Residues: CASSPPRGWHSYEQYF.

The chain carries TRBV5-1 and TRBJ1-5; D is perhaps TRBD1 (5 bases). The CDR3 extends over 14 amino acids. Germline V lookup: CDR1 SGHRS, CDR2 YFSETQ. V was trimmed by 0 bases and J by 3 bases, leaving 7 bases between them. The CDR3 loop reads CASSLGGNNQPQHF. The CDR3 DNA reads TGCGCCAGCAGCTTGGGGGGCAACAATCAGCCCCAGCATTTT.

This chain connects TRBV11-3 to TRBJ1-2; D may be TRBD1 (5 bases). This CDR3 comprises 13 residues. V lost 0 bases and J 8 bases, leaving 10 bases between the germline ends. Germline CDR1 is SGHNT and CDR2 is YENEEA. The CDR3 sequence: CASSLDRANGYTF. In DNA form, the CDR3 reads TGTGCCAGCAGCTTAGACAGGGCTAACGGCTACACCTTC.

The rearrangement uses TRBV7-8 and TRBJ1-1, with D unclear. Trimming removed 2 bases at V and 8 bases at J, with 12 bases between. CDR3 length: 13 residues. Germline CDR1 SGHVS, CDR2 FQNEAQ. This CDR3 is CASSLSPGLEAFF. CDR3 coding DNA: TGTGCCAGCAGCTTATCGCCTGGGCTCGAAGCTTTCTTT.

In DNA form, the CDR3 reads TGTGCCAGCAGCCCCCAGGGCCTAATGGGGATTCAGTACTTC. Translation gives CASSPQGLMGIQYF. The chain carries TRBV7-3 and TRBJ2-4; a possible D gene is TRBD1 (5 bases). The CDR3 extends over 14 amino acids. Trimming left V 5 bases short and J 10 bases short, with 18 bases between. CDR1 is SGHTA and CDR2 is FQGTGA in the germline V gene. The whole variable domain, filled in from reference TRBV7-3 and TRBJ2-4, reads GAGVSQTPSNKVTEKGKYVELRCDPISGHTALYWYRQSLGQGPEFLIYFQGTGAADDSGLPNDRFFAVRPEGSVSTLKIQRTERGDSAVYLCASSPQGLMGIQYFGAGTRLSVL.

The rearrangement uses TRBV4-2 and TRBJ1-2; the match to TRBD1 covers 9 bases. Germline CDR1 and CDR2: LGHNA and YNFKEQ. The ends lost 2 bases at V and 4 bases at J; junction bases unmatched: 11. The CDR3 runs 17 residues. Here the CDR3 reads CASSQSITGTGTYGYTF. For the CDR3, the DNA is TGTGCCAGCAGCCAATCGATTACCGGGACAGGGACCTATGGCTACACCTTC.

This chain connects TRBV7-9 to TRBJ2-7, with a possible D match to TRBD2 (6 bases). The germline CDR1 and CDR2 sequences are SEHNR and FQNEAQ (reference sequence). This CDR3 has 14 residues. V gave up 3 bases and J gave up 6 bases, with 15 bases separating them. CDR3: CASSFRQGGGEQYF. DNA of the CDR3: TGTGCCAGCAGCTTTCGGCAGGGAGGTGGCGAGCAGTACTTC.

This clone was detected once. The CDR3 nucleotides read TGTGCCAGCAGCGTAGAGGCAGGCCTCTCATATGGCTACACCTTC. It translates to CASSVEAGLSYGYTF. This chain connects TRBV9 to TRBJ1-2, with D unresolved. Trimming pared 0 bases from V and 5 bases from J, leaving 14 bases between. Germline-derived CDR1 and CDR2 are SGDLS and YYNGEE. This CDR3 comprises 15 residues.

The chain couples TRBV4-3 to TRBJ1-2; a possible D gene is TRBD1 (5 bases). The germline V and J ends were trimmed by 0 bases and 5 bases, with 13 bases remaining between them. CDR1 LGHNA and CDR2 YSLEER come from the germline V gene. The CDR3 spans 15 residues. The CDR3 reads CASSQDGRTPYGYTF. Written as DNA, the CDR3 is TGCGCCAGCAGCCAAGACGGTAGGACACCTTATGGCTACACCTTC.

This clone was counted between two and nine times. The chain is built from TRBV5-1 and TRBJ1-5; perhaps TRBD1 as D (5 bases). Germline V CDR1 and CDR2: SGHRS, YFSETQ. The length of the CDR3 is 15 residues. Trimming cost V 2 bases and J 7 bases, with 16 bases left between them. CDR3 region: CASSLSGLGGQPQHF. As DNA, the CDR3 is TGCGCCAGCAGCTTATCAGGGCTGGGAGGGCAGCCCCAGCATTTT.

This clone was observed a few times. V gene TRBV4-3 combines with J gene TRBJ1-2, with D maybe TRBD1 (6 bases). V was shortened by 0 bases and J by 2 bases, with 19 bases between the two germline ends. CDR3 size: 18 residues. The germline CDR1 and CDR2 sequences are LGHNA and YSLEER. The CDR3 spells CASSQDLTNLGGNYGYTF. CDR3 coding DNA: TGCGCCAGCAGCCAAGACTTGACAAATCTAGGGGGAAACTATGGCTACACCTTC.

The chain has TRBV19 and TRBJ2-3, with D uncertain. In germline, CDR1 is LNHDA, CDR2 SQIVND (reference sequence). V gave up 3 bases and J gave up 0 bases, with 13 bases separating them. This CDR3 comprises 16 residues. The CDR3 region has the DNA TGTGCCAGTAGTATTTCAGCAGGTCGGAGCACAGATACGCAGTATTTT. Protein product: CASSISAGRSTDTQYF.

J is TRBJ1-2 and V is TRBV11-2; 8 bases align to TRBD1. Germline values: CDR1 SGHAT, CDR2 FQNNGV. The J segment lost 8 bases and the V segment lost 4 bases, leaving 9 bases of the junction unmatched. CDR3 size: 14 residues. The CDR3 spells CASSSDRGTGGYTF. The CDR3 DNA reads as TGTGCCAGCAGCTCCGACAGGGGAACGGGAGGCTACACCTTC. Full variable domain (rest looked up from reference TRBV11-2 and TRBJ1-2): EAGVAQSPRYKIIEKRQSVAFWCNPISGHATLYWYQQILGQGPKLLIQFQNNGVVDDSQLPKDRFSAERLKGVDSTLKIQPAKLEDSAVYLCASSSDRGTGGYTFGSGTRLTVV.

This chain links TRBV6-4 with TRBJ2-1; TRBD2 matches at 7 bases. The V and J ends lost 6 bases and 13 bases, in that order; junction bases with no gene match: 18. The CDR3 runs to 15 residues. Germline CDR1 MRHNA, CDR2 SNTAGT. CDR3 in amino acids: CASSSSLGGTAIQFF. For the CDR3, the DNA is TGTGCCAGCAGCTCCTCCTTGGGGGGGACCGCGATACAGTTCTTC.

V is TRBV3-1 (or the pseudogene TRBV3-2) and J is TRBJ2-6; the match to TRBD1 covers 11 bases. From germline, CDR1 is LGHDT and CDR2 YNNKEL (reference sequence). V was clipped by 4 bases and J by 0 bases; unmatched bases: 5. The CDR3 is 18 amino acids. The CDR3 reads CASSPRDRGSSGANVLTF. Written as DNA, the CDR3 is TGTGCCAGCAGCCCTAGGGACAGGGGGTCCTCTGGGGCCAACGTCCTGACTTTC.